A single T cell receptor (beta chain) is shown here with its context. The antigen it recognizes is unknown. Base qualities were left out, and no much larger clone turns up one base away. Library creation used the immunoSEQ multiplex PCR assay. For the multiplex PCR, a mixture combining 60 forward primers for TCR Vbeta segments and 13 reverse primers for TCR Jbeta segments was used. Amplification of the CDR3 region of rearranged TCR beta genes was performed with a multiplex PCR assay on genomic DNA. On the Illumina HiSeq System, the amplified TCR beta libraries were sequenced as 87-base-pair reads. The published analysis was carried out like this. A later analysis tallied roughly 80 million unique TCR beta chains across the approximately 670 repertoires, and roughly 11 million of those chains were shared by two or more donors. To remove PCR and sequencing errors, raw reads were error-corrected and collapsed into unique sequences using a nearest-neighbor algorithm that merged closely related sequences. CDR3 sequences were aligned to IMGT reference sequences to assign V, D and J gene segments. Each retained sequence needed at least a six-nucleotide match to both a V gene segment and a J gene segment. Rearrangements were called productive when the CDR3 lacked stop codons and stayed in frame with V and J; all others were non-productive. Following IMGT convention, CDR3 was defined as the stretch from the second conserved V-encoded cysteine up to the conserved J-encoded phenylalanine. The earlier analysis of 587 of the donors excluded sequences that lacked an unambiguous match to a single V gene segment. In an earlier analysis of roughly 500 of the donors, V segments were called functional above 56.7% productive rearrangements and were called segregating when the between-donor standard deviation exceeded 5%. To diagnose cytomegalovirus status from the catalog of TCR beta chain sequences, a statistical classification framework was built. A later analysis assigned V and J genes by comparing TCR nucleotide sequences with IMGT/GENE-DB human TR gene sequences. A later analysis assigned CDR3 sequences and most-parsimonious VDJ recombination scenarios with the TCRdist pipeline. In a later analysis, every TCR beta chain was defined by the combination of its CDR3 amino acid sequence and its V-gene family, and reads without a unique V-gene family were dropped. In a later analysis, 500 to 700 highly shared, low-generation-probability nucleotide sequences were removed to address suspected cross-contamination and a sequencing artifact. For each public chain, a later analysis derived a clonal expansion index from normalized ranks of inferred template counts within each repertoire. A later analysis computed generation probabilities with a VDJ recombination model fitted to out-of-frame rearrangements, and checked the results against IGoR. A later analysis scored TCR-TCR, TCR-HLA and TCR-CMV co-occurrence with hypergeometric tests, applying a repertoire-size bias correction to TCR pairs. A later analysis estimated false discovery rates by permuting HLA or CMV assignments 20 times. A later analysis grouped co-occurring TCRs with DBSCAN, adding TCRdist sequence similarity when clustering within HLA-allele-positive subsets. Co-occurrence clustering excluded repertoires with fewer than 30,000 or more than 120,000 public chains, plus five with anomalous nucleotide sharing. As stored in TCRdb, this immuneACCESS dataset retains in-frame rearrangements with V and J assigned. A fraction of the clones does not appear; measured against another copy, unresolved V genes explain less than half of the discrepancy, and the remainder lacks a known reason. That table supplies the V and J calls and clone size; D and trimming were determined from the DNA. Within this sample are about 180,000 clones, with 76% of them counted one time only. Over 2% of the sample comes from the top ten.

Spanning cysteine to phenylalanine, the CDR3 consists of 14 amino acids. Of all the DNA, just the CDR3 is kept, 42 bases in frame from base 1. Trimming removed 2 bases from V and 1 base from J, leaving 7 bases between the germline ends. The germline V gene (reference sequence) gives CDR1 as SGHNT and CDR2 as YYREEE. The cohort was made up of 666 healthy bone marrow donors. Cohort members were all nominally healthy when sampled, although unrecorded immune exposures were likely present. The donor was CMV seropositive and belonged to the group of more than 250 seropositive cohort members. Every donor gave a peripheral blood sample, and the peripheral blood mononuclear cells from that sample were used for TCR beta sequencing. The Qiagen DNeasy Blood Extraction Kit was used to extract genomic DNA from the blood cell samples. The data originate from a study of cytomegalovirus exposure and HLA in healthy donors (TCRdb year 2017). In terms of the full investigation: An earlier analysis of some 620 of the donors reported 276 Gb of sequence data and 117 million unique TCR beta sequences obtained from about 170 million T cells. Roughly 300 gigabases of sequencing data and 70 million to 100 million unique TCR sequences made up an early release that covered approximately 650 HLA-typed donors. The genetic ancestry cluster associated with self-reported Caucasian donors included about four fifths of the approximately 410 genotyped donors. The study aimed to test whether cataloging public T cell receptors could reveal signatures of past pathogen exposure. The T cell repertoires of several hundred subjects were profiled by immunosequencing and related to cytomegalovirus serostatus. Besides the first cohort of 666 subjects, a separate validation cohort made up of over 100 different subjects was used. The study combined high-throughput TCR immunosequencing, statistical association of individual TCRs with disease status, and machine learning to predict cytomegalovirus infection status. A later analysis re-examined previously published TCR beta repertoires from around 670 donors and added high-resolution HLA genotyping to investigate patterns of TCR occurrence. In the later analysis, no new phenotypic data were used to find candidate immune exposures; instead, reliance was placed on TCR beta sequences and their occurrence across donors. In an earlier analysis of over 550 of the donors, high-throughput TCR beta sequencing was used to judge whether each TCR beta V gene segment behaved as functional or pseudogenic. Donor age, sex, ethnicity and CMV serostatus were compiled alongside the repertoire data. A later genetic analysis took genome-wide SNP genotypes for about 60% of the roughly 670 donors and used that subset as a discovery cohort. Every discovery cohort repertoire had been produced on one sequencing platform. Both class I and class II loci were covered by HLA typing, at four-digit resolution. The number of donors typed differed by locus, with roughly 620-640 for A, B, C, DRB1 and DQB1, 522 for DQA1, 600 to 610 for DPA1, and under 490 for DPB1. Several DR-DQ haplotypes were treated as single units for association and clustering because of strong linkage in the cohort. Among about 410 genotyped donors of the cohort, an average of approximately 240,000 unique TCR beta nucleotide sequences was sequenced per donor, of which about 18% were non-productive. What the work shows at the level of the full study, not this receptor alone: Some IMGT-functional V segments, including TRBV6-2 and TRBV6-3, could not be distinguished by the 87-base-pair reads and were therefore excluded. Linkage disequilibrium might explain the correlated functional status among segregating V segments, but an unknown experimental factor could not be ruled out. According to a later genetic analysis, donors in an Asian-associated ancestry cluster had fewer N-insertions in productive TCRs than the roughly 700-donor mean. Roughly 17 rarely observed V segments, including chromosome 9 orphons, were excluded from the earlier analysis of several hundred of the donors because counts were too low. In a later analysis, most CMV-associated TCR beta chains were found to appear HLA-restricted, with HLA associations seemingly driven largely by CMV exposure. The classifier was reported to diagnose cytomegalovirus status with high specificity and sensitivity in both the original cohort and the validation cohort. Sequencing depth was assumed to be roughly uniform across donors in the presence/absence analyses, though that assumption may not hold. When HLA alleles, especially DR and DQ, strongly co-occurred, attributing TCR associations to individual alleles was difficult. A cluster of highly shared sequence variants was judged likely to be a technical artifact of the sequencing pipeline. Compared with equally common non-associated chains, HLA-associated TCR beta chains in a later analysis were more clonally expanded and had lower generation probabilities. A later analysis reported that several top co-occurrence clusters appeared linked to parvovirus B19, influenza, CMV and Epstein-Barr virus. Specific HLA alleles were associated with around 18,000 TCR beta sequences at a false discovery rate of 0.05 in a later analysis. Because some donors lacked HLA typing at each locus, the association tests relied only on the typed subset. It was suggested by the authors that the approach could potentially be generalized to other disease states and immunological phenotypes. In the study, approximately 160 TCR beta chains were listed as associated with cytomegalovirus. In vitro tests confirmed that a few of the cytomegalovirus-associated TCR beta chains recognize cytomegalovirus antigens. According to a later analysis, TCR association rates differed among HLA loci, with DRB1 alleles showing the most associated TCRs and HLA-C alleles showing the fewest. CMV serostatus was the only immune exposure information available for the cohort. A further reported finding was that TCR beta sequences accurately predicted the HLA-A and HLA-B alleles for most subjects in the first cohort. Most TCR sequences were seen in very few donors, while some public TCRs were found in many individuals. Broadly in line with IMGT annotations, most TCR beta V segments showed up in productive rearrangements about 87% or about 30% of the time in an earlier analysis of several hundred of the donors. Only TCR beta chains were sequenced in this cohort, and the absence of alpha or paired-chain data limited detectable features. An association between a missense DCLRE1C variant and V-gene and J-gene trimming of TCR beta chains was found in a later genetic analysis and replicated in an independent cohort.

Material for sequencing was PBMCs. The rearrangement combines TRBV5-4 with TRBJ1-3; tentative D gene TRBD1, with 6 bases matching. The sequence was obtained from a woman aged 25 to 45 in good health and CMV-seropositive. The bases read TGTGCCAGCAGCTTAGGGGGTTCTGGAAACACCATATATTTT. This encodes CASSLGGSGNTIYF.